A single sample is the source of the 32 T cell receptor beta chains below, sequenced in a study of blood T cells in healthy people across ages. For the second PCR, which ran for about 6 to 11 cycles, a sample-barcoded 5' primer and a J-beta primer mix were used. TCRdb called the 5' RACE reads again in MiXCR, with one record for every CDR3 protein. Of about 970,000 distinct CDR3 sequences detected, just over 50% appear once; the ten largest clones hold around a fifth. Sequenced material: blood. The receptors stem from an older woman in good health.

This clonotype was observed a few times. This chain connects TRBV15 to TRBJ2-1; unclear D gene. The CDR3 runs to 16 residues. V gave up 0 bases and J gave up 12 bases, with 21 bases separating them. In germline, CDR1 is LNHNV, CDR2 YYDKDF (reference sequence). This chain's CDR3 is CATSRDLQTPSKGQFF. The CDR3 coding sequence is TGTGCCACCAGCAGAGATTTGCAGACCCCCTCTAAGGGGCAGTTCTTC. Looking up the rest from reference TRBV15 and TRBJ2-1 gives the full variable domain: DAMVIQNPRYQVTQFGKPVTLSCSQTLNHNVMYWYQQKSSQAPKLLFHYYDKDFNNEADTPDNFQSRRPNTSFCFLDIRSPGLGDTAMYLCATSRDLQTPSKGQFFGPGTRLTVL.

This clonotype was seen more than once but under ten times. The chain recombines TRBV4-3 with TRBJ1-6; D gene unclear. V lost 0 bases, J lost 7 bases, and 7 bases lay in between. The CDR3 loop spans 14 amino acids. Per germline, CDR1 LGHNA and CDR2 YSLEER. The CDR3 sequence is CASSQEGLNSPLHF. The CDR3 coding sequence is TGCGCCAGCAGCCAAGAAGGACTAAATTCACCCCTCCACTTT.

This clonotype has at least ten counts. This chain uses TRBV3-1 with TRBJ2-7, with D unclear. Trimming left V 3 bases short and J 3 bases short, with 3 bases between. CDR1 and CDR2 (germline): LGHDT, YNNKEL (reference sequence). There are 11 residues in the CDR3. CDR3 in amino acids: CASSQFYEQYF. DNA for the CDR3: TGTGCCAGCAGCCAGTTCTACGAGCAGTACTTC.

V usage is TRBV9 and J usage is TRBJ1-4; D is uncertain. From germline, CDR1 is SGDLS and CDR2 YYNGEE. The V and J ends lost 5 bases and 3 bases respectively, with 11 bases between them. CDR3 length: 14 residues. CDR3 sequence (DNA): TGTGCCAGCAGTGAAGGGAACTCTAATGAAAAACTGTTTTTT. As protein: CASSEGNSNEKLFF.

The V gene is TRBV10-3, the J gene TRBJ1-1; TRBD1 matches 8 bases. The CDR3 loop spans 14 amino acids. Trimming at V came to 4 bases and at J to 4 bases, leaving 5 bases not matched to a gene. Per the germline V gene, CDR1 is ENHRY and CDR2 is SYGVKD. Written as DNA, the CDR3 is TGTGCCATCAGTGCAGGGGGCTCGAGCACTGAAGCTTTCTTT. It yields the protein CAISAGGSSTEAFF.

The rearrangement uses TRBV29-1 and TRBJ2-4; 9 nucleotides align to TRBD1. The DNA end is a closer match to TRBJ2-7, so the J assignment may be wrong. The CDR3 covers 14 residues. In germline, CDR1 is SQVTM, CDR2 ANQGSEA. The CDR3 region has the DNA TGCAGCGTAGACGACAGGGGGAGAGGCTACGAGCAGTACTTC. Protein product: CSVDDRGRGYEQYF.

This clonotype was detected once. With a much larger clone just one base away, this may be a read error. The chain uses TRBV5-1 and TRBJ2-7; D call uncertain. The length of the CDR3 is 13 residues. Deletions cut 3 bases from V and 4 bases from J, with 11 bases between. CDR1 and CDR2 (germline): SGHRS, YFSETQ. For the CDR3, the DNA is TGCGCCAGCAGCTGGGCGGAGAGTTACGAGCAGTACTTC. Amino acid sequence: CASSWAESYEQYF.

The chain combines TRBV5-5 with TRBJ2-1; 10 nucleotides agree with TRBD2. The CDR3 consists of 17 residues. Losses at the gene ends were 1 base for V and 10 bases for J; bases not matched to a gene: 14. The germline V gene has CDR1 SGHKS and CDR2 YYEKEE (reference sequence). CDR3 DNA: TGTGCCAGCAGCTTGTTCTACGTAGCGGGAGGATTGGACGAGCAGTTCTTC. It encodes CASSLFYVAGGLDEQFF.

This clonotype was observed a few times. J is TRBJ2-5 and V is TRBV12-5; the match to TRBD1 covers 10 bases. This CDR3 is built from 14 residues. J gave up 4 bases and V 3 bases, and 2 bases lay outside the gene matches. The germline CDR1 and CDR2 sequences are LGHNT and FRNRAP. The CDR3 spells CASGLGDRGETQYF. Written as DNA, the CDR3 is TGTGCTAGTGGTTTAGGGGACAGGGGAGAGACCCAGTACTTC. Full variable domain (remainder filled in from reference TRBV12-5 and TRBJ2-5): DARVTQTPRHKVTEMGQEVTMRCQPILGHNTVFWYRQTMMQGLELLAYFRNRAPLDDSGMPKDRFSAEMPDATLATLKIQPSEPRDSAVYFCASGLGDRGETQYFGPGTRLLVL.

The V and J genes are TRBV6-2 or TRBV6-3 and TRBJ2-3, with TRBD2 identical over 10 bases. The CDR3 runs 18 residues. V shed 6 bases and J 0 bases; nucleotides not matched to a gene: 12. CDR1 MNHEY and CDR2 SVGEGT come from the germline V gene. The CDR3 loop is CASSRRLAGEPSTDTQYF. For the CDR3, the DNA is TGTGCCAGCAGCCGACGACTAGCGGGCGAGCCTAGCACAGATACGCAGTATTTT.

V gene TRBV27 combines with J gene TRBJ2-7, with TRBD2 matching 7 bases. There are 14 residues in the CDR3. J was trimmed by 3 bases and V by 2 bases; bases with no gene match: 4. Germline loops: CDR1 MNHEY, CDR2 SMNVEV (reference sequence). DNA for the CDR3: TGTGCCAGCAGTTTAGGGACTAATCTCTACGAGCAGTACTTC. Encoded protein: CASSLGTNLYEQYF.

The J gene is TRBJ1-5, the V gene TRBV28, with a tentative D call TRBD1 (5 bases). In germline, CDR1 is MDHEN, CDR2 SYDVKM. V was clipped by 6 bases and J by 4 bases, with 16 bases between them. CDR3 size: 15 residues. Here the CDR3 reads CASRARAGRNQPQHF. The CDR3 nucleotides read TGTGCCAGCAGAGCCCGGGCAGGGAGGAATCAGCCCCAGCATTTT.

The chain recombines TRBV2 with TRBJ2-2; the match to TRBD2 covers 10 bases. Germline CDR1 and CDR2: SNHLY and FYNNEI. Trimming cost V 6 bases and J 8 bases; bases outside gene matches: 6. The CDR3 is made up of 14 amino acids. For the CDR3, the DNA is TGTGCCAGCAGGGGAAGGACTAGCGGTGGGGAGCTGTTTTTT. This gives the protein CASRGRTSGGELFF.

The table lists this clonotype with a count of one. The chain is built from TRBV20-1 and TRBJ2-5; 14 bases map to TRBD2. The V and J ends lost 3 bases and 5 bases, in that order; junction bases with no gene match: 8. The germline gives CDR1 DFQATT, CDR2 SNEGSKA (reference sequence). The CDR3 is made up of 16 amino acids. As DNA, the CDR3 is TGCAGTGCTAGGAGTCCGGGACTAGCGGGAGTGGAGACCCAGTACTTC. Protein product: CSARSPGLAGVETQYF.

The genes are TRBV27 and TRBJ2-1; no definite D call. Per the germline V gene, CDR1 is MNHEY and CDR2 is SMNVEV (reference sequence). Trimming pared 2 bases from V and 1 base from J, leaving 12 bases between. The CDR3 runs to 16 residues. The CDR3 nucleotides are TGTGCCAGCAGTTTAATTTCAGGTGATTCCTACAATGAGCAGTTCTTC. Translated: CASSLISGDSYNEQFF.

This clonotype was detected a few times. The rearrangement links TRBV7-2 to TRBJ2-5; the match to TRBD2 covers 7 bases. The V gene end was trimmed by 8 bases and the J gene end by 0 bases; junction bases not matched to a gene: 3. The germline CDR1 and CDR2 sequences are SGHTA and FQGNSA. This CDR3 is 13 amino acids long. CDR3 bases: TGTGCCAGCGGGAGGGAAAACCAAGAGACCCAGTACTTC. It translates to CASGRENQETQYF.

As concerns this clonotype: Germline and junction disagree at one end, which may indicate a read error. V and J are TRBV5-1 and TRBJ2-1, with 8 bases matching TRBD2. This CDR3 comprises 15 residues. Germline assignment: CDR1 SGHRS and CDR2 YFSETQ. The CDR3: CASSGLATSYNEQFF. The CDR3 DNA reads as TGCGCTAGCAGCGGACTAGCTACCTCCTACAATGAGCAGTTCTTC.

The sample holds a few counts of this clonotype. CDR3 sequence reads: CASSQDLGGCIQYF. DNA for the CDR3: TGTGCCAGCAGCCAAGATCTGGGGGGATGCATTCAGTACTTC. The V call is TRBV3-1, the J call TRBJ2-4; the D gene is possibly TRBD2 (6 bases). The germline V gene has CDR1 LGHDT and CDR2 YNNKEL (reference sequence). V lost 0 bases to trimming and J lost 9 bases, with 12 bases between them. The CDR3 contains 14 residues.

The chain links TRBV15 to TRBJ2-7, with D perhaps matching TRBD2 (5 bases). CDR3 length equals 19 residues. Germline assignment: CDR1 LNHNV and CDR2 YYDKDF (reference sequence). Trimming pared 0 bases from V and 1 base from J, leaving 22 bases between. The CDR3 protein is CATSRDPPDGLALSYEQYF. CDR3 bases: TGTGCCACCAGCAGAGATCCTCCGGACGGACTGGCACTTTCCTACGAGCAGTACTTC.

Concerning this clonotype itself: Possible read error: a much larger clone is one base away. V gene TRBV25-1 combines with J gene TRBJ1-6; 10 nucleotides line up with TRBD1. The V gene's germline CDR1 is MGHDK and CDR2 SYGVNS. The CDR3 consists of 16 residues. The CDR3 sequence: CASSDPGQGSFSPPHF. Written as DNA, the CDR3 is TGTGCCAGCAGTGACCCGGGACAGGGGAGTTTTTCACCCCCCCACTTT.

CDR3 in amino acids: CASSSGTSGYTDTQYF. The CDR3 DNA is TGTGCCAGCAGTTCCGGGACTAGCGGCTACACAGATACGCAGTATTTT. The J gene is TRBJ2-3, the V gene TRBV28; TRBD2 matches 11 bases. V shed 4 bases, J shed 2 bases, and the junction held 5 bases outside the gene matches. CDR1 is MDHEN, CDR2 SYDVKM, per germline. This CDR3 contains 16 residues.

This clonotype appeared a single time. The chain is built from TRBV25-1 and TRBJ1-1; D is undetermined. The CDR3 loop spans 15 amino acids. The germline gives CDR1 MGHDK, CDR2 SYGVNS. V lost 4 bases and J lost 2, with 14 bases in between. The DNA of the CDR3 is TGTGCCAGCAGTGGTGATGGGCGGTCCAACACTGAAGCTTTCTTT. Residues: CASSGDGRSNTEAFF.

The chain is built from TRBV28 and TRBJ2-7, with D uncertain. V was pared by 10 bases and J by 4 bases, with 11 bases between. The CDR3 has 11 amino acids. Germline V gene data show CDR1 as MDHEN and CDR2 as SYDVKM. CDR3 nucleotides: TGTGCCACCTACTCGGATTACGAGCAGTACTTC. Protein sequence: CATYSDYEQYF.

The gene calls are TRBV4-1 and TRBJ2-5; tentatively, D is TRBD1 or TRBD2 (5 bases each). Matching the DNA end better, TRBJ2-7 makes the J call doubtful. The germline V gene has CDR1 MGHRA and CDR2 YSYEKL. The CDR3 has 15 residues. The CDR3 loop is CASSRRAGRIYEQYF. The CDR3 region has the DNA TGCGCCAGCAGCCGAAGGGCAGGGAGAATCTACGAGCAGTACTTC.

This chain connects TRBV6-6 to TRBJ2-3; D call uncertain. Trimming took 6 bases from V and 2 from J, leaving 9 bases between them. This CDR3 has 13 residues. The germline gives CDR1 MNHNY, CDR2 SVGAGI (reference sequence). The CDR3 spells CASRTLATDTQYF. DNA of the CDR3: TGTGCCAGCAGGACCTTGGCCACAGATACGCAGTATTTT.

This rearrangement joins TRBV12-3 or TRBV12-4 to TRBJ2-3; TRBD2 aligns across 10 bases. This CDR3 has 13 amino acids. The V segment lost 3 bases and the J segment 14 bases; nucleotides outside the gene matches: 8. CDR3 loop: CASSLGLAGVSYF. Written as DNA, the CDR3 is TGTGCCAGCAGTTTGGGTCTAGCGGGAGTTTCGTATTTT.

The gene calls are TRBV20-1 and TRBJ2-5, with unresolved D. Germline CDR1 is DFQATT and CDR2 is SNEGSKA (reference sequence). V lost 1 base, J lost 2 bases, and 11 bases lay in between. This CDR3 region has 14 residues. In DNA form, the CDR3 reads TGCAGTGCTAGAGTACCTGGCAGACAAGAGACCCAGTACTTC. Its protein product is CSARVPGRQETQYF.

This chain joins TRBV7-2 and TRBJ2-5; a weak D match, TRBD2 (5 bases). Trimming removed 5 bases at V and 4 bases at J, with 11 bases between. The germline gives CDR1 SGHTA, CDR2 FQGNSA. CDR3 length: 13 residues. This CDR3 is CASSGRRLETQYF. The CDR3, as DNA: TGTGCCAGCAGCGGCCGGAGGTTAGAGACCCAGTACTTC.

The J gene is TRBJ1-1, the V gene TRBV29-1; D is unresolved. This CDR3 region has 13 residues. Trimming took off 7 bases at V and 8 bases at J, with 20 bases between the two ends. Germline CDR1 is SQVTM and CDR2 is ANQGSEA. For the CDR3, the DNA is TGCAGCGCCTCCCCGGGGTACGCCTCCGAAGCTTTCTTT. It translates to CSASPGYASEAFF.

V usage is TRBV5-1 and J usage is TRBJ2-7; tentative D call: TRBD1 (6 bases). V was clipped by 5 bases and J by 4 bases, with 10 bases between them. The CDR3 totals 12 residues. Per the germline V gene, CDR1 is SGHRS and CDR2 is YFSETQ. CDR3 DNA sequence: TGCGCCAGCAGAACTCAGGGGTACGAGCAGTACTTC. It specifies CASRTQGYEQYF. The full variable domain, its missing parts supplied by reference TRBV5-1 and TRBJ2-7, is KAGVTQTPRYLIKTRGQQVTLSCSPISGHRSVSWYQQTPGQGLQFLFEYFSETQRNKGNFPGRFSGRQFSNSRSEMNVSTLELGDSALYLCASRTQGYEQYFGPGTRLTVT.

This clonotype showed up just a few times. The chain couples TRBV11-2 to TRBJ2-5; D is unresolved. The ends were cut back, 3 bases at V and 12 bases at J, with 17 bases in the middle. The CDR3 totals 13 residues. Germline V lookup: CDR1 SGHAT, CDR2 FQNNGV. CDR3 DNA: TGTGCCAGCAGCTTCCTCATGGAAGCCGAGGAGTACTTC. Amino acid sequence: CASSFLMEAEEYF.

The sample holds a few counts of this clonotype. The gene calls are TRBV4-1 and TRBJ2-7; D gene unclear. The V and J ends lost 1 base and 3 bases respectively, with 13 bases between them. The CDR3 runs to 15 residues. CDR1 and CDR2 (germline): MGHRA, YSYEKL. CDR3 amino acids: CASSQGLFEGYEQYF. CDR3 in DNA: TGCGCCAGCAGCCAAGGATTGTTCGAAGGCTACGAGCAGTACTTC.